The rows below give T cell receptor beta chains drawn from one sample of a study of low-dose radiotherapy and immunotherapy resistance in tumors. TCRdb re-analysed the reads in MiXCR, keeping a single row per CDR3 protein. The sample lists fewer than 60,000 distinct CDR3 sequences; about 11% were seen once. The sample here was PBMCs, taken before treatment. The receptors were gathered from a female donor with ovarian cancer. CDR3s include the opening cysteine and the closing phenylalanine or tryptophan. The D gene is left open where the match is weak. The size field is filled for only some rows; it gives once, few, many or a size class.

D gene | J gene | V gene | clone size | CDR3 protein | CDR3 DNA
TRBD2 | TRBJ2-5 | TRBV2 | many | CASSLASTKLAGGQETQYF | TGTGCCAGCAGCCTAGCGAGTACAAAACTAGCGGGGGGGCAAGAGACCCAGTACTTC
NA | TRBJ2-3 | TRBV28 | many | CASRELAPDTQYF | TGTGCCAGCAGGGAGTTAGCCCCAGATACGCAGTATTTT
NA | TRBJ1-1 | TRBV3-1 | many | CASSQVKGGSEAFF | TGTGCCAGCAGCCAGGTAAAAGGGGGTTCTGAAGCTTTCTTT
NA | TRBJ1-4 | TRBV29-1 | many | CSASPPPGSESEKLFF | TGCAGCGCCTCGCCCCCTCCCGGGTCTGAGAGTGAAAAACTGTTTTTT
NA | TRBJ2-7 | TRBV20-1 | NA | CSAKGRTSSYEQYF | TGCAGTGCTAAGGGACGGACGTCCTCCTACGAGCAGTACTTC
TRBD2 | TRBJ2-3 | TRBV19 | many | CASSIDTGLAVSTDTQYF | TGTGCCAGTAGTATAGATACGGGACTAGCGGTTAGCACAGATACGCAGTATTTT
NA | TRBJ1-5 | TRBV19 | many | CASSISWSVGQPQHF | TGTGCCAGTAGTATTTCCTGGTCAGTCGGTCAGCCCCAGCATTTT
NA | TRBJ1-1 | TRBV4-1 | many | CASSQDMGRWETEAFF | TGCGCCAGCAGCCAAGATATGGGACGGTGGGAAACTGAAGCTTTCTTT
NA | TRBJ2-3 | TRBV10-3 | many | CAISESIPQGGITDTQYF | TGTGCCATCAGTGAGTCAATCCCGCAGGGGGGAATCACAGATACGCAGTATTTT
NA | TRBJ1-1 | TRBV5-1 | many | CASRRGLTNTEAFF | TGTGCCAGCAGGCGGGGACTAACGAACACTGAAGCTTTCTTT
TRBD1 | TRBJ2-7 | TRBV30 | many | CAWSDPTGTSYEQYF | TGTGCCTGGAGTGACCCGACAGGGACATCCTACGAGCAGTACTTC
NA | TRBJ1-4 | TRBV16 | many | CASSQRGVGEKLFF | TGTGCCAGCAGCCAAAGGGGCGTTGGCGAAAAACTGTTTTTT
NA | TRBJ1-1 | TRBV27 | many | CASSLEGLGNTEAFF | TGTGCCAGCAGTTTAGAGGGGCTGGGGAACACTGAAGCTTTCTTT
TRBD2 | TRBJ2-1 | TRBV5-1 | many | CASSGRLAGGYNEQFF | TGCGCCAGCAGCGGAAGACTAGCGGGGGGCTACAATGAGCAGTTCTTC
NA | TRBJ1-1 | TRBV2 | many | CARALLRGGTEAFF | TGTGCCAGAGCTTTATTAAGAGGGGGCACTGAAGCTTTCTTT
TRBD1 | TRBJ2-6 | TRBV28 | many | CASIDRASGANVLTF | TGTGCCAGCATCGACAGGGCCTCTGGGGCCAACGTCCTGACTTTC
NA | TRBJ1-6 | TRBV28 | NA | CASIQGNSPLHF | TGTGCCAGCATCCAGGGTAATTCACCCCTCCACTTT
NA | TRBJ2-1 | TRBV10-3 | many | CAIRTGDNGEFF | TGTGCCATCCGAACGGGAGACAACGGCGAGTTCTTC
TRBD2 | TRBJ2-7 | TRBV28 | many | CASNHWREGSYEQYF | TGTGCCAGCAATCACTGGCGGGAGGGATCCTACGAGCAGTACTTC
NA | TRBJ2-1 | TRBV7-2 | many | CASRGPGGHYNEQFF | TGTGCCAGCAGGGGTCCCGGGGGGCACTACAATGAGCAGTTCTTC
NA | TRBJ2-1 | TRBV2 | NA | CASSKRIGTEQFF | TGTGCCAGCAGCAAAAGGATTGGTACCGAGCAGTTCTTC
NA | TRBJ2-7 | TRBV29-1 | many | CSVGRLGRGTYEQYF | TGCAGCGTAGGCCGATTGGGCCGGGGTACCTACGAGCAGTACTTC
TRBD2 | TRBJ2-1 | TRBV28 | many | CATYGSSGRSSRNEQFF | TGTGCCACCTATGGGTCTAGCGGGAGATCATCACGGAATGAGCAGTTCTTC
NA | TRBJ2-3 | TRBV10-1 | many | CASSESSVSTDTQYF | TGCGCCAGCAGTGAGTCGTCAGTATCCACAGATACGCAGTATTTT
TRBD2 | TRBJ2-7 | TRBV27 | NA | CASSLWTSGRAREQYF | TGTGCCAGCAGTCTTTGGACTAGCGGGAGGGCCAGGGAGCAGTACTTC
NA | TRBJ2-1 | TRBV18 | many | CASSPSGEQFF | TGTGCCAGCTCACCAAGCGGTGAGCAGTTCTTC